The text below deals with one TCR beta chain. In every patient, relapse followed autologous stem cell transplantation, while exposure to brentuximab vedotin differed. These data originate in a study of PD-1 blockade in classical Hodgkin lymphoma. Trimming pared 6 bases from V and 6 bases from J, leaving 13 bases between. CDR3 size: 13 residues. Germline-derived CDR1 and CDR2 are SGHTA and FQGTGA. TCRdb keeps only in-frame clones here, not all; method: immunoSEQ multiplex PCR. Found here are approximately 100,000 clones, roughly 92% of them singletons; the top ten hold roughly 3%. Sequencing was performed on peripheral blood mononuclear cells (PBMCs), taken at baseline. This clonotype was sampled from a human donor with classical Hodgkin lymphoma. The chain joins TRBV7-3 to TRBJ2-3, with D possibly being TRBD2 (6 bases). The CDR3 nucleotides are TGTGCCAGCAGTTCGCCGGCGGGGGATACGCAGTATTTT. Protein product: CASSSPAGDTQYF.